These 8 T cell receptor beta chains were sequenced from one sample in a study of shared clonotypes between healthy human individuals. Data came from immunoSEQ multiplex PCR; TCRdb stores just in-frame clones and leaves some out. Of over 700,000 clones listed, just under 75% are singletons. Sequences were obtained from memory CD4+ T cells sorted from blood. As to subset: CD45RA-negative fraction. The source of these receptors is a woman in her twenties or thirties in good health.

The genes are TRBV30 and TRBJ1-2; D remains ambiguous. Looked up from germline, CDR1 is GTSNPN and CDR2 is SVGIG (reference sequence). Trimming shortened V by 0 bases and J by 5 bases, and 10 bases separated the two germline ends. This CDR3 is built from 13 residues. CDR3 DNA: TGTGCCTGGAGTGTAACGGGGAGATATGGCTACACCTTC. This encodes CAWSVTGRYGYTF.

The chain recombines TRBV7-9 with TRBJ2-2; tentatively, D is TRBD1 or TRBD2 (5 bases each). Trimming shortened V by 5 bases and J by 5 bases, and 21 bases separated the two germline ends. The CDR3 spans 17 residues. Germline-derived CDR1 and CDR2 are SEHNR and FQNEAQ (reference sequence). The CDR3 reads CASSPRGRGTETGELFF. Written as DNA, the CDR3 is TGTGCCAGCAGCCCTAGGGGCCGGGGAACCGAAACCGGGGAGCTGTTTTTT.

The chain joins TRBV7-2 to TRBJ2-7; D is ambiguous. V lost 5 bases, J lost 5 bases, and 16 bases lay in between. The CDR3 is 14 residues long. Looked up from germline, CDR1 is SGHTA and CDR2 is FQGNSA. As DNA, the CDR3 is TGTGCCAGCAGCCCGAGTCGAGCGACCCACGAGCAGTACTTC. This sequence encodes CASSPSRATHEQYF.

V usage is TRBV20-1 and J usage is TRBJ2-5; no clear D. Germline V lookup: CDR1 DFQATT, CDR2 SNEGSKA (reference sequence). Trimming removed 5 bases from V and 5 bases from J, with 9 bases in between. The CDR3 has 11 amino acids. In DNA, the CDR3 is TGCAGTGCTCTTAAGACGGAGACCCAGTACTTC. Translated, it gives CSALKTETQYF.

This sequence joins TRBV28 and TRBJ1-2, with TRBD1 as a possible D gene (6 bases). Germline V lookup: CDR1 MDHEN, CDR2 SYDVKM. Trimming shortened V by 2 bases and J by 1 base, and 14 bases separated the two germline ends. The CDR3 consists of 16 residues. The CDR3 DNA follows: TGTGCCAGCAGTTTAGCGGGGGGCCTCTATAACTATGGCTACACCTTC. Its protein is CASSLAGGLYNYGYTF.

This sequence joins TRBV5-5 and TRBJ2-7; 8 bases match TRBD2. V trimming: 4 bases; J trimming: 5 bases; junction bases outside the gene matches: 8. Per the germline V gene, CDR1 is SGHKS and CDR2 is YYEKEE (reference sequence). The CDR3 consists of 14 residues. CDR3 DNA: TGTGCCAGCAGCCCGGCCAGCGGGAGAAACGAGCAGTACTTC. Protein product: CASSPASGRNEQYF.

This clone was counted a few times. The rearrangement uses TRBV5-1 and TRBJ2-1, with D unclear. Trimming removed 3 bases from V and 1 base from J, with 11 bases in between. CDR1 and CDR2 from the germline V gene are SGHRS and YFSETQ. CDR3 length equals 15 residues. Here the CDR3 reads CASSSSSASYNEQFF. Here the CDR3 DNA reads TGCGCCAGCAGCTCTTCTAGTGCTTCCTACAATGAGCAGTTCTTC. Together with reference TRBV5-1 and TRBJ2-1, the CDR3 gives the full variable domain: KAGVTQTPRYLIKTRGQQVTLSCSPISGHRSVSWYQQTPGQGLQFLFEYFSETQRNKGNFPGRFSGRQFSNSRSEMNVSTLELGDSALYLCASSSSSASYNEQFFGPGTRLTVL.

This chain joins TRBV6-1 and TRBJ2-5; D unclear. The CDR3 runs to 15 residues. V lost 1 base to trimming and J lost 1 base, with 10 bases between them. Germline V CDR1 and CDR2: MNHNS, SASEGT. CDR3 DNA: TGTGCCAGCAGTGAAGTTGACATGAGCCAAGAGACCCAGTACTTC. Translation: CASSEVDMSQETQYF.